A single sample is the source of the 2 T cell receptor beta chains below, sequenced in a study of cytomegalovirus exposure and HLA in healthy donors. Amplification used 60 Vbeta primers and 13 Jbeta primers. Data came from immunoSEQ multiplex PCR; TCRdb stores just in-frame clones and leaves some out. Of around 130,000 clones detected, around 75% appear once; the ten largest clones hold 2.9%. Sequencing was carried out using PBMCs. These receptors all stem from a woman aged 40 to 50 in good health and CMV-seropositive.

This chain uses TRBV30 with TRBJ1-4; D is undetermined. The CDR3 has 15 residues. CDR1 GTSNPN and CDR2 SVGIG come from the germline V gene (reference sequence). V lost 0 bases, J lost 5 bases, and 13 bases lay in between. CDR3 protein: CAWSVRTINNEKLFF. The DNA of the CDR3 is TGTGCCTGGAGTGTGCGAACTATTAACAATGAAAAACTGTTTTTT. The entire variable domain, with the rest obtained from reference TRBV30 and TRBJ1-4, is as follows: SQTIHQWPATLVQPVGSPLSLECTVEGTSNPNLYWYRQAAGRGLQLLFYSVGIGQISSEVPQNLSASRPQDRQFILSSKKLLLSDSGFYLCAWSVRTINNEKLFFGSGTQLSVL.

V is TRBV4-3 and J is TRBJ2-3; the match to TRBD2 covers 12 bases. The trim removed 2 bases at V and 4 bases at J, leaving 13 bases unmatched. This CDR3 is built from 19 residues. Germline assignment: CDR1 LGHNA and CDR2 YSLEER. DNA of the CDR3: TGCGCCAGCAGCCAACGACTTAAAGGACTAGCGGGACAGGCAGATACGCAGTATTTT. Protein sequence: CASSQRLKGLAGQADTQYF.